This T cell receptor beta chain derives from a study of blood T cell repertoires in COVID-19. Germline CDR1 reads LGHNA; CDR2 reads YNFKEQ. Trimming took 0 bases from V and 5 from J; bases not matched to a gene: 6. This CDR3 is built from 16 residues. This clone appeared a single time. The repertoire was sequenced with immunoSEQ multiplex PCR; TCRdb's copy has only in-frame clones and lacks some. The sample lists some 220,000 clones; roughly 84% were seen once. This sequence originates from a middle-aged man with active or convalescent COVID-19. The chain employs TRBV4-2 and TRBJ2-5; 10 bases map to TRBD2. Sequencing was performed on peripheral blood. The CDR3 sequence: CASSQEISGGRETQYF. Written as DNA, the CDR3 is TGTGCCAGCAGCCAAGAGATTAGCGGGGGGAGGGAGACCCAGTACTTC.